A selection of T cell receptor beta chains follows, all from one sample in a study of OX40 agonist ivuxolimab in advanced cancers. Clones were sequenced by immunoSEQ multiplex PCR, and TCRdb holds only the in-frame ones, with some missing. Of 8,500 to 13,000 clones listed, 80% are singletons. The starting material was CD4+ or CD8+ T cells sorted from blood, obtained in a trial of the OX40 agonist ivuxolimab. The receptors stem from an adult with an advanced solid tumor such as melanoma, head and neck, liver or kidney cancer. The conserved cysteine and the conserved F or W are not part of the CDR3 here. Each record gives: V gene, D gene, CDR3 protein. D genes are given only for firm matches.

>TRBV7-2|TRBD2
ASSSGLAGTDTQY
>TRBV5-6|NA
ASSFLGTTDTQY
>TRBV13|NA
ASSPSGGPAATEAF
>TRBV27|NA
ASKQAPGNTIY
>TRBV10-1|NA
ASSESVVYPATEAF
>TRBV7-9|TRBD2
ASAISGRVETQY
>TRBV7-8|NA
ASSPWMTVSNQPQH
>TRBV9|NA
ASSVGEGGGNTIY
>TRBV21-1|NA
ASSKRVYGGRDTEAF
>TRBV7-8|TRBD1
ASSFDRANEKLF
>TRBV5-8|NA
ASSLHGAIYEKLF
>TRBV6-1|TRBD1
ASSAGTGGEKLF
>TRBV6-1|NA
ASSDGGYYGYT
>TRBV19|NA
ASSAGSGQIYEQY
>TRBV27|NA
ASSRDPLLYSTDTQY
>TRBV4-1|TRBD2
ASSQDNLAGFSYNEQF
>TRBV27|NA
ASSRPDTEAF
>TRBV19|TRBD1
ASSMAGQMNTEAF
>TRBV5-4|NA
ASSQDSGNTIY
>TRBV12-5|NA
ASAPGGDTNYGYT
>TRBV5-1|NA
ASSKNSNQPQH
>TRBV27|NA
ASRLGRNNEQF
>TRBV12-5|TRBD1
ASGFSPGGDTGELF
>TRBV11-3|NA
ASSFYDDTDTQY
>TRBV6-5|TRBD2
ASSYSKTGGGNIQY
>TRBV27|NA
ASSSLTGELF
>TRBV7-8|NA
ASSPIRGTGELF
>TRBV7-6|TRBD2
ASSFAGGPNTGELF
>TRBV30|TRBD2
AWSAAGGSTDTQY
>TRBV29-1|NA
SVGQSTEAF
>TRBV27|TRBD1
ASGTGTGWADTQY
>TRBV7-8|NA
ASSPFPIGYEQY
>TRBV5-6|NA
ASSWESVEQF
>TRBV9|NA
ASSDRGNDNEQF
>TRBV6-4|NA
ASSDSSNTGELF
>TRBV7-9|NA
ASSLASGLMSYEQY
>TRBV6-5|NA
ASSYEGLGEAF
>TRBV11-2|NA
ASSLDHGVSNQPQH
>TRBV27|NA
ASSPGVTGLSEQF
>TRBV28|TRBD2
ASSLASGNEQF
>TRBV5-4|NA
ASSLGGSNYGYT
>TRBV20-1|TRBD1
SALGGGRQF
>TRBV30|NA
AWSWGSSYNEQF
>TRBV16|NA
ASSQWGRDTQY
>TRBV5-8|TRBD2
ASSFTSEYEQY
>TRBV9|TRBD2
ASSSPSGRVTSTDTQY
>TRBV7-8|TRBD2
ASSLVANLADYEQY
>TRBV27|NA
ASIQGNEQF
>TRBV13|NA
ASSTGQTRGTYEQY
>TRBV28|NA
ASSSYNTEAF
>TRBV7-9|NA
ASSLARSWDDFSYEQY
>TRBV14|TRBD1
ASSQDSPTGNNEQF
>TRBV5-1|TRBD1
ASSSGQGTDTQY
>TRBV6-5|NA
ASSRAGGGYNEQF
>TRBV6-1|NA
ASSEEDSSGANVLT
>TRBV2|NA
ASSESDTAMGYT
>TRBV27|NA
ASTTGAGELF